This T cell receptor (beta chain) was sequenced for a study of T cell responses to AZD1222 COVID-19 vaccine. As regards this clone: Its specificity is not known.

After removal of 5 bases from V and 1 base from J, the junction contained 11 bases not matched to a gene. CDR3 length: 18 amino acids. CDR1 SGHAT and CDR2 FQNNGV come from the germline V gene. Study results and limitations: It was only after the peak T cell response that any repertoires were sampled.

Measured with immunoSEQ multiplex PCR; TCRdb has only the in-frame clones, and not every one. The repertoire holds about 140,000 clones, with 80% to 95% as singletons. The rearrangement uses TRBV11-2 and TRBJ2-6, with TRBD1 identical over 7 bases. The input for sequencing was peripheral blood, taken 28 days after the second AZD1222 dose. The sequence was collected from an adult who received the AZD1222 COVID-19 vaccine. The CDR3 is CASSTAGTDESGANVLTF. DNA of the CDR3: TGTGCCAGCAGCACCGCCGGGACAGACGAATCTGGGGCCAACGTCCTGACTTTC.